Following are 32 T cell receptor beta chains from one sample sequenced in a study of blood T cell repertoires in COVID-19. Measured with immunoSEQ multiplex PCR; TCRdb has only the in-frame clones, and not every one. The sample contains tens of thousands of clones, approximately 80% of which appear only once. The source material was peripheral blood. These TCRs come from a woman of 80 years or more with acute or convalescent COVID-19.

This chain links TRBV2 with TRBJ2-3; the D gene is possibly TRBD1 (6 bases). With 6 bases removed from V and 1 base from J, the gap between germline ends came to 11 bases. CDR1 is SNHLY and CDR2 is FYNNEI in the germline V gene. This CDR3 contains 14 residues. CDR3 nucleotide sequence: TGTGCCAGCAGCCCGACAGGACGCACAGATACGCAGTATTTT. The encoded protein is CASSPTGRTDTQYF.

The V call is TRBV2, the J call TRBJ1-6, with a weak D call TRBD1 (6 bases). Deletions cut 6 bases from V and 1 base from J, with 25 bases between. CDR1 SNHLY and CDR2 FYNNEI come from the germline V gene. CDR3 length: 20 residues. The CDR3 nucleotides are TGTGCCAGCAGGCAACCCCCCCGAATGGGGGGGCAGTCCTATAATTCACCCCTCCACTTT. Translating it yields CASRQPPRMGGQSYNSPLHF.

This clone is a singleton in its sample. This rearrangement joins TRBV5-6 to TRBJ1-6; D remains unclear. Trimming took off 0 bases at V and 10 bases at J, with 14 bases between the two ends. The germline V gene encodes CDR1 SGHDT and CDR2 YYEEEE. The CDR3 loop spans 15 amino acids. The CDR3 DNA is TGTGCCAGCAGCTTGGGGGAGATTGTAAGATCACCCCTCCACTTT. Translation: CASSLGEIVRSPLHF.

The J gene is TRBJ2-5, the V gene TRBV10-1; TRBD2 aligns across 11 bases. This CDR3 is built from 16 residues. J lost 4 bases, V lost 4 bases, and 8 bases had no gene match. The germline V gene encodes CDR1 WNHNN and CDR2 SYGVQD (reference sequence). The CDR3, as DNA: TGCGCCAGCAGTGGAGTAGCGGGGGGGCCAGGAGAGACCCAGTACTTC. This translates into CASSGVAGGPGETQYF.

The gene calls are TRBV4-1 and TRBJ2-1; D is perhaps TRBD2 (5 bases). Between the trimmed V and J ends, which lost 2 bases and 6 bases, there was a span of 17 bases. This CDR3 comprises 16 residues. Germline loops: CDR1 MGHRA, CDR2 YSYEKL. The CDR3 spells CASSQHTGKEVNEQFF. CDR3 DNA sequence: TGCGCCAGCAGCCAACATACGGGGAAGGAAGTCAATGAGCAGTTCTTC.

The chain has TRBV3-1 (or the pseudogene TRBV3-2) and TRBJ1-2; 9 bases agree with TRBD1. Per the germline V gene, CDR1 is LGHDT and CDR2 is YNNKEL (reference sequence). This CDR3 is built from 18 residues. The V and J ends lost 4 bases and 4 bases, in that order; junction bases with no gene match: 16. CDR3 amino acids: CASSREGTGRSFVYGYTF. CDR3 coding DNA: TGTGCCAGCAGCCGTGAAGGGACAGGGAGGAGTTTTGTCTATGGCTACACCTTC.

As concerns this clone: The same CDR3 arises from other DNA sequences in this sample as well. This chain connects TRBV6-2 or TRBV6-3 to TRBJ1-1, with D maybe TRBD1 (6 bases). In germline, CDR1 is MNHEY, CDR2 SVGEGT. V was clipped by 5 bases and J by 5 bases, with 6 bases between them. The CDR3 contains 11 residues. The CDR3 reads CASSQGTEAFF. In DNA, the CDR3 is TGTGCCAGCAGTCAGGGGACTGAAGCTTTCTTT.

In nucleotides, the CDR3 is TGTGCCATCAAGTGGTCCCCAACCCCCGGCGAGCAGTACTTC. Its protein product is CAIKWSPTPGEQYF. The chain couples TRBV10-3 to TRBJ2-7; D unclear. The CDR3 totals 14 residues. Germline CDR1 is ENHRY and CDR2 is SYGVKD. Between the trimmed V and J ends, which lost 7 bases and 6 bases, there was a span of 19 bases.

The chain has TRBV6-5 and TRBJ2-5, with 12 bases aligning to TRBD2. Germline values: CDR1 MNHEY, CDR2 SVGAGI. The J segment lost 5 bases and the V segment lost 2 bases, leaving 3 bases of the junction unmatched. This CDR3 spans 15 amino acids. The CDR3 sequence: CASSYGTSGLETQYF. CDR3 DNA sequence: TGTGCCAGCAGTTACGGGACTAGCGGGCTCGAGACCCAGTACTTC.

This chain uses TRBV4-2 with TRBJ2-1, with D perhaps matching TRBD1 (5 bases). The CDR3 is 12 amino acids. Trimming removed 4 bases from V and 6 bases from J, with 7 bases in between. Germline V gives CDR1 LGHNA, CDR2 YNFKEQ. CDR3 bases: TGTGCCAGCAGCCCCCAGGGCAATGAGCAGTTCTTC. Encoded protein: CASSPQGNEQFF.

This clone has a handful of counts. The chain links TRBV6-4 to TRBJ2-1, with 7 bases aligning to TRBD1. The CDR3 totals 14 residues. V trimming: 5 bases; J trimming: 4 bases; junction bases outside the gene matches: 5. CDR1 is MRHNA and CDR2 is SNTAGT in the germline V gene. The CDR3 DNA sequence: TGTGCCAGCAGTCCCGGGACAGAGTACAATGAGCAGTTCTTC. This encodes CASSPGTEYNEQFF.

The chain joins TRBV3-1 (or the pseudogene TRBV3-2) to TRBJ2-1; 8 nucleotides agree with TRBD1. CDR3 size: 19 residues. The germline CDR1 and CDR2 sequences are LGHDT and YNNKEL (reference sequence). J was trimmed by 1 base and V by 5 bases; bases with no gene match: 16. The CDR3 reads CASSSRTGKFLKSYNEQFF. The CDR3 DNA follows: TGTGCCAGCAGCTCCCGGACAGGGAAATTTTTGAAATCCTACAATGAGCAGTTCTTC.

This clone appeared once. The DNA of the CDR3 is TGTGCCAGCCGCGGCGTCACCGGGGAGCTGTTTTTT. This encodes CASRGVTGELFF. The chain joins TRBV28 to TRBJ2-2; no clear D gene. The CDR3 runs 12 residues. Trimming shortened V by 8 bases and J by 4 bases, and 8 bases separated the two germline ends. The germline V gene has CDR1 MDHEN and CDR2 SYDVKM.

The rearrangement joins TRBV7-2 to TRBJ1-5; no clear D. With 3 bases removed from V and 5 bases from J, the gap between germline ends came to 8 bases. Germline assignment: CDR1 SGHTA and CDR2 FQGNSA. The CDR3 is 13 amino acids. CDR3 sequence reads: CASSFRGDQPQHF. CDR3 DNA: TGTGCCAGCAGCTTTCGGGGAGATCAGCCCCAGCATTTT.

Comment on this clone: The junction and the germline gene differ at one end; a read error may be behind it. V gene TRBV3-1 (or the pseudogene TRBV3-2) combines with J gene TRBJ1-6; D uncertain. This CDR3 is 14 amino acids long. The germline gives CDR1 LGHDT, CDR2 YNNKEL (reference sequence). CDR3 region: CASSQGAGNSPLRF. The CDR3 region has the DNA TGTGCCAGCAGCCAAGGGGCAGGTAATTCACCCCTCCGCTTT.

This sequence joins TRBV7-2 and TRBJ1-2; 7 bases align to TRBD1. CDR1 is SGHTA, CDR2 FQGNSA, per germline. The CDR3 consists of 16 residues. Unmatched junction bases numbered 18, after V lost 4 bases and J lost 10 bases. The CDR3, as DNA: TGTGCCAGCAGCTCTATGGGATTTGGGTCCACAGGGGACTACACCTTC. This sequence encodes CASSSMGFGSTGDYTF.

The rearrangement links TRBV5-1 to TRBJ1-5; no clear D gene. With 2 bases removed from V and 2 bases from J, the gap between germline ends came to 11 bases. Germline CDR1 SGHRS, CDR2 YFSETQ. The CDR3 spans 15 residues. The CDR3 bases are TGCGCCAGCAGCTTTGAGGGTCGGGGCAATCAGCCCCAGCATTTT. This codes for CASSFEGRGNQPQHF.

The chain has TRBV7-3 and TRBJ2-2, with 9 bases matching TRBD2. CDR1 and CDR2 (germline): SGHTA, FQGTGA. Unmatched junction bases numbered 10, after V lost 5 bases and J lost 0 bases. CDR3 length: 18 amino acids. CDR3 sequence reads: CASSAYVLAGANTGELFF. In DNA form, the CDR3 reads TGTGCCAGCAGCGCATACGTACTAGCGGGCGCGAACACCGGGGAGCTGTTTTTT.

J is TRBJ2-1 and V is TRBV6-4, with 10 positions matching TRBD2. CDR1 MRHNA and CDR2 SNTAGT come from the germline V gene. Trimming took 4 bases from V and 7 from J; bases not matched to a gene: 7. The CDR3 consists of 15 residues. The CDR3 here is CASSVEAGGRNEQFF. CDR3 in DNA: TGTGCCAGCAGTGTTGAAGCGGGGGGGCGAAATGAGCAGTTCTTC.

This clone appeared a few times. This sequence joins TRBV12-1 and TRBJ1-5. TRBV12-1 represents a pseudogene. CDR3 size: 16 residues. CDR3 coding DNA: TGTGCCAGCAGCGTTGCGGCTAGCGGACCCAATCAGCCCCAGCATTTT. Amino acids: CASSVAASGPNQPQHF.

This clone was seen just once. The V gene is TRBV5-1, the J gene TRBJ2-3; D remains ambiguous. CDR3 length: 14 amino acids. Trimming shortened V by 4 bases and J by 1 base, and 10 bases separated the two germline ends. Germline V gives CDR1 SGHRS, CDR2 YFSETQ. DNA for the CDR3: TGCGCCAGCAGCACAACAGCCCGCACAGATACGCAGTATTTT. Its protein product is CASSTTARTDTQYF.

The chain joins TRBV6-1 to TRBJ2-7, with a weak D call TRBD1 (5 bases). CDR1 and CDR2 (germline): MNHNS, SASEGT. The CDR3 has 15 amino acids. The V end lost 1 base, the J end lost 0 bases, and 10 bases lay between the germline ends. Written as DNA, the CDR3 is TGTGCCAGCAGTGAAGGCGACAGTGGCTCCTACGAGCAGTACTTC. Residues: CASSEGDSGSYEQYF.

J is TRBJ1-1 and V is TRBV7-2; the match to TRBD1 covers 8 bases. V shed 3 bases, J shed 6 bases, and the junction held 6 bases outside the gene matches. The CDR3 consists of 14 residues. The germline gives CDR1 SGHTA, CDR2 FQGNSA. CDR3 nucleotides: TGTGCCAGCAGCTTTGGACAGGGTTGGTCTGAAGCTTTCTTT. Its protein is CASSFGQGWSEAFF.

The J gene is TRBJ1-2, the V gene TRBV5-1; 9 positions match TRBD1. CDR3 size: 14 residues. Per the germline V gene, CDR1 is SGHRS and CDR2 is YFSETQ. V dropped 5 bases and J dropped 2; count of bases not matched to a gene: 4. CDR3 region: CASSPGTGNYGYTF. The CDR3 DNA is TGCGCCAGCAGTCCAGGGACAGGGAACTATGGCTACACCTTC.

CDR3 sequence: CASSSGRNRGEQYF. The CDR3 DNA reads as TGTGCCAGCAGCTCCGGACGGAATCGGGGCGAGCAGTACTTC. This chain joins TRBV11-2 and TRBJ2-7, with a weak D call TRBD2 (5 bases). The germline CDR1 and CDR2 sequences are SGHAT and FQNNGV. Trimming took off 4 bases at V and 6 bases at J, with 16 bases between the two ends. This CDR3 contains 14 residues.

The gene calls are TRBV2 and TRBJ1-4, with 9 bases lining up with TRBD1. The germline V gene encodes CDR1 SNHLY and CDR2 FYNNEI. Germline trimming cut 6 bases from V and 4 bases from J; bases unmatched to any gene: 6. This CDR3 spans 15 amino acids. Here the CDR3 reads CASRPETGGNEKLFF. CDR3 DNA sequence: TGTGCCAGCAGGCCCGAGACAGGGGGTAATGAAAAACTGTTTTTT.

V usage is TRBV19 and J usage is TRBJ1-4; D remains ambiguous. Trimming took 2 bases from V and 4 from J, leaving 11 bases between them. The CDR3 totals 15 residues. In germline, CDR1 is LNHDA, CDR2 SQIVND (reference sequence). The CDR3 DNA sequence: TGTGCCAGTAGTATACAGAGGGTACATAATGAAAAACTGTTTTTT. Translation gives CASSIQRVHNEKLFF.

This clone has just one count. J is TRBJ1-2 and V is TRBV5-3; TRBD1 matches 9 bases. TRBV5-3 is recorded as an ORF, its role being uncertain. The CDR3 runs 12 residues. V trimming: 9 bases; J trimming: 4 bases; junction bases outside the gene matches: 4. CDR3 sequence reads: CAKTGGLYGYTF. The CDR3 region has the DNA TGTGCCAAGACAGGGGGACTCTATGGCTACACCTTC.

This clone was observed a single time. This sequence joins TRBV11-2 and TRBJ2-2, with 7 nucleotides matching TRBD2. Trimming removed 3 bases from V and 7 bases from J; junction bases left unmatched: 8. Germline V gene lookup returns CDR1 SGHAT and CDR2 FQNNGV. The CDR3 runs 15 residues. The CDR3 DNA reads as TGTGCCAGCAGCTTGGGTGGACTAGGCGGCGGGGAGCTGTTTTTT. This sequence encodes CASSLGGLGGGELFF.

This sequence joins TRBV7-9 and TRBJ2-7; tentatively, D is TRBD2 (5 bases). There are 14 residues in the CDR3. The germline gives CDR1 SEHNR, CDR2 FQNEAQ (reference sequence). V lost 3 bases and J 3 bases, leaving 12 bases between the germline ends. CDR3 in DNA: TGTGCCAGCAGCTTGAGTGGACTCTTCTACGAGCAGTACTTC. It codes for CASSLSGLFYEQYF.

This clone has just one count. The chain employs TRBV5-1 and TRBJ1-1; a possible D gene is TRBD1 (6 bases). There are 16 residues in the CDR3. In germline, CDR1 is SGHRS, CDR2 YFSETQ. Trimming took off 3 bases at V and 0 bases at J, with 15 bases between the two ends. This CDR3 is CASSSLSTGMNTEAFF. The CDR3, as DNA: TGCGCCAGCAGCTCCCTCTCGACAGGCATGAACACTGAAGCTTTCTTT.

V is TRBV9 and J is TRBJ1-1; no reliable D call. CDR3 size: 14 residues. V lost 3 bases, J lost 5 bases, and 14 bases lay in between. The V gene's germline CDR1 is SGDLS and CDR2 YYNGEE. The DNA of the CDR3 is TGTGCCAGCAGCGGAGGGAGTGGCAGGACTGAAGCTTTCTTT. Protein product: CASSGGSGRTEAFF.